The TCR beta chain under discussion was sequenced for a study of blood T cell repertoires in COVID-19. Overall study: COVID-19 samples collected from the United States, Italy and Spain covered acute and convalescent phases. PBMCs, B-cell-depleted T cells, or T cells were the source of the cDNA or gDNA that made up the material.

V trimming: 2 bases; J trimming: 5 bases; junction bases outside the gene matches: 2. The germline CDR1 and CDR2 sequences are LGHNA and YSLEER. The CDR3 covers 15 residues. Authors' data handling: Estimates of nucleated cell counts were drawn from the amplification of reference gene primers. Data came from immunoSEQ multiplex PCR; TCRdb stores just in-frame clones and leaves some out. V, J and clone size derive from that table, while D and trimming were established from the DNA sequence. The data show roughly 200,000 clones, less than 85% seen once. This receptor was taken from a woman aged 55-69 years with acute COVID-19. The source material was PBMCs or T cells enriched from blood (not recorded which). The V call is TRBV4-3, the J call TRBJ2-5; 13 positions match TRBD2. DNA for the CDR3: TGCGCCAGCAGCCAAACTAGCGGGGGGGCCGAGACCCAGTACTTC. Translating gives CASSQTSGGAETQYF.